These 7 T cell receptor beta chains were sequenced from one sample in a study of T cell responses to AZD1222 COVID-19 vaccine. Libraries were prepared by immunoSEQ multiplex PCR; TCRdb keeps only in-frame clonotypes and omits some of them. The data show 110,000 to 150,000 clones, just over 90% seen once. Source: peripheral blood, taken on day 0 of AZD1222 vaccination. The receptors were sampled from an adult in good health.

V is TRBV24-1 and J is TRBJ2-2; the D gene could be TRBD1 or TRBD2 (5 bases each). V was shortened by 2 bases and J by 5 bases, with 8 bases between the two germline ends. The germline CDR1 and CDR2 sequences are KGHDR and SFDVKD. The CDR3 has 14 amino acids. CDR3 loop: CATSDWDETGELFF. The CDR3 DNA sequence: TGTGCCACCAGTGATTGGGACGAAACCGGGGAGCTGTTTTTT.

The chain recombines TRBV7-2 with TRBJ2-3; 8 bases align to TRBD2. This CDR3 region has 18 residues. Germline-derived CDR1 and CDR2 are SGHTA and FQGNSA. The V segment lost 3 bases and the J segment 8 bases; nucleotides outside the gene matches: 19. CDR3 nucleotide sequence: TGTGCCAGCAGCTTGACTAGGGGATCGGGGGGGGCCCGAGGTACGCAGTATTTT. Translating it yields CASSLTRGSGGARGTQYF.

The chain is built from TRBV2 and TRBJ1-2, with unresolved D. Germline-derived CDR1 and CDR2 are SNHLY and FYNNEI. The V end was cut by 7 bases, the J end by 8 bases, with 14 bases between. The CDR3 is made up of 12 amino acids. This chain's CDR3 is CASTLLREGYTF. The CDR3 DNA reads TGTGCCAGCACCCTACTTCGGGAAGGCTACACCTTC.

The V call is TRBV6-5, the J call TRBJ2-5, with D perhaps given as TRBD1 or TRBD2 (5 bases each). Germline CDR1 MNHEY, CDR2 SVGAGI. The CDR3 has 15 amino acids. V was pared by 4 bases and J by 1 base, with 13 bases between. The CDR3 loop is CASSSGTASQETQYF. Here the CDR3 DNA reads TGTGCCAGCAGTTCCGGGACGGCCTCCCAAGAGACCCAGTACTTC.

The chain recombines TRBV10-3 with TRBJ1-2; 10 positions match TRBD1. J lost 7 bases, V lost 4 bases, and 9 bases had no gene match. The CDR3 extends over 15 amino acids. Germline assignment: CDR1 ENHRY and CDR2 SYGVKD. CDR3 in amino acids: CAISGQGAMTAGYTF. CDR3 nucleotides: TGTGCCATCAGTGGACAGGGGGCGATGACGGCTGGCTACACCTTC.

The V call is TRBV27, the J call TRBJ1-5, with D unclear. Germline V lookup: CDR1 MNHEY, CDR2 SMNVEV (reference sequence). V lost 2 bases to trimming and J lost 3 bases, with 8 bases between them. The length of the CDR3 is 14 residues. The CDR3 DNA follows: TGTGCCAGCAGTTTAGGACGGCCCAATCAGCCCCAGCATTTT. As protein: CASSLGRPNQPQHF.

This clone was recorded only once. V usage is TRBV5-8 and J usage is TRBJ2-5, with TRBD1 as a possible D gene (5 bases). The CDR3 runs 15 residues. Germline V gene data show CDR1 as SGHTS and CDR2 as YDEGEE. The V end was cut by 3 bases, the J end by 5 bases, with 17 bases between. The CDR3 region is CASSSGLVVGETQYF. DNA for the CDR3: TGTGCCAGCAGCTCAGGGTTAGTGGTTGGGGAGACCCAGTACTTC.